This TCR beta chain stems from a study of OX40 agonist ivuxolimab in advanced cancers. Sequencing was performed with immunoSEQ multiplex PCR; in TCRdb, only in-frame clones are kept and a portion is missing. The sample records 30,000 to 45,000 clones, 65% to 80% being singletons. The CDR3 spans 19 residues. V trimming: 0 bases; J trimming: 0 bases; junction bases outside the gene matches: 6. Germline CDR1 SGHNT, CDR2 YENEEA. The J gene is TRBJ2-1, the V gene TRBV11-3, with TRBD2 identical over 12 bases. This TCR derives from an adult with an advanced solid tumor such as melanoma, head and neck, liver or kidney cancer. Sequenced here: CD4+ or CD8+ T cells sorted from blood, sampled in a trial of the OX40 agonist ivuxolimab. The CDR3 region is CASSLEPGLAGTSYNEQFF. In DNA form, the CDR3 reads TGTGCCAGCAGCTTAGAACCAGGACTAGCGGGGACCTCCTACAATGAGCAGTTCTTC.